This T cell receptor beta chain emerged from a study of vaccination effects on CD4 cells after COVID-19. Study at large: Each participant was administered two doses of either the BNT162b2 or the mRNA-1273 vaccine.

CD4+ T cells specific for antigen were expanded with viral peptide pools by the ViraFEST assay before sequencing. Culture proceeded for approximately 9 days, and CD4+ T cells were then isolated. The culture medium for a few million PBMC per well included about 9.2 IU/ml IL-2 and 9 to 10 ug/ml peptides. Days 3 and 7 were when half the medium was replaced with IL-2 medium. Study-level findings and limits: Clonal contraction was marked in infection- and vaccine-induced clones late after vaccination.

Remarks on this clone: Its antigen is currently unknown.

Method: immunoSEQ multiplex PCR; TCRdb's copy keeps in-frame clones and lacks some. The sample holds approximately 82,000 clones, roughly 80% seen once. The TCR sequence derives from a human donor who received a COVID-19 vaccine. Sequencing was performed on CD4+ T cells from PBMCs cultured with HCoV-229E spike peptides, taken before COVID-19 vaccination.

CDR3 amino acids: CASSQVGPYSPLHF. Written as DNA, the CDR3 is TGCGCCAGCAGCCAAGTGGGGCCGTATTCACCCCTCCACTTT. J is TRBJ1-6 and V is TRBV4-1, with D possibly being TRBD1 (5 bases). The CDR3 extends over 14 amino acids. Germline CDR1 MGHRA, CDR2 YSYEKL. Trimming shortened V by 1 base and J by 8 bases, and 9 bases separated the two germline ends.